The next 17 T cell receptor beta chains were all read from a single sample in a study of cytomegalovirus exposure and HLA in healthy donors. Researchers ran the PCR with 60 Vbeta and 13 Jbeta primers. Assay: immunoSEQ multiplex PCR; the TCRdb copy retains only in-frame clones and omits some. The sample has 100,000 or so clones, roughly three quarters seen once; the top ten hold roughly 6%. Sequenced material: PBMCs. The receptors come from a male donor in good health and CMV-seronegative.

The gene calls are TRBV19 and TRBJ2-3; 13 positions match TRBD2. Trimming at V came to 5 bases and at J to 7 bases, leaving 9 bases not matched to a gene. The CDR3 is 16 amino acids. Germline V lookup: CDR1 LNHDA, CDR2 SQIVND (reference sequence). CDR3 sequence: CASSSTSGRALYTQYF. The CDR3 DNA follows: TGTGCCAGTAGTTCTACTAGCGGGAGGGCCTTGTATACGCAGTATTTT.

The V call is TRBV10-1, the J call TRBJ1-1; no definite D call. Germline assignment: CDR1 WNHNN and CDR2 SYGVQD (reference sequence). V was shortened by 3 bases and J by 3 bases, with 8 bases between the two germline ends. The length of the CDR3 is 13 residues. CDR3 nucleotide sequence: TGCGCCAGCAGTGACCTTCAGGACACTGAAGCTTTCTTT. This encodes CASSDLQDTEAFF.

The CDR3 region has the DNA TGTGCCAGCAGCCCGCGCGGGAGTTCCTACAATGAGCAGTTCTTC. It yields the protein CASSPRGSSYNEQFF. The J gene is TRBJ2-1, the V gene TRBV7-9; 7 nucleotides align to TRBD2. The CDR3 is 15 residues long. V trimming: 5 bases; J trimming: 1 base; junction bases outside the gene matches: 5. CDR1 is SEHNR, CDR2 FQNEAQ, per germline (reference sequence). Based on the CDR3 plus reference TRBV7-9 and TRBJ2-1, the full variable domain is DTGVSQNPRHKITKRGQNVTFRCDPISEHNRLYWYRQTLGQGPEFLTYFQNEAQLEKSRLLSDRFSAERPKGSFSTLEIQRTEQGDSAMYLCASSPRGSSYNEQFFGPGTRLTVL.

The V and J genes are TRBV30 and TRBJ2-7, with 8 bases aligning to TRBD2. The CDR3 runs 13 residues. V was pared by 6 bases and J by 2 bases, with 6 bases of the junction left unmatched. Per germline, CDR1 GTSNPN and CDR2 SVGIG (reference sequence). In DNA, the CDR3 is TGTGCCTGTCAGCGGGAGCCCCCCTACGAGCAGTACTTC. The encoded protein is CACQREPPYEQYF.

This clone came up once. This rearrangement joins TRBV5-1 to TRBJ2-5, with a possible D match to TRBD2 (5 bases). In germline, CDR1 is SGHRS, CDR2 YFSETQ. CDR3 length: 16 amino acids. V lost 0 bases and J lost 4, with 16 bases in between. CDR3 in DNA: TGCGCCAGCAGCTTGGGCTGGGCGGGCCAGGCAGAGACCCAGTACTTC. This sequence encodes CASSLGWAGQAETQYF.

CDR3 in DNA: TGTGCCAGCAGTTCCTCCGGGACTAGCGGGGTCAATGAGCAGTTCTTC. The encoded protein is CASSSSGTSGVNEQFF. This chain links TRBV27 with TRBJ2-1, with 13 nucleotides matching TRBD2. In germline, CDR1 is MNHEY, CDR2 SMNVEV (reference sequence). CDR3 length: 16 residues. The V gene end was trimmed by 4 bases and the J gene end by 6 bases; junction bases not matched to a gene: 6.

The chain is built from TRBV7-2 and TRBJ2-3; D is possibly TRBD2 (5 bases). The CDR3 loop spans 14 amino acids. Germline V gives CDR1 SGHTA, CDR2 FQGNSA. V was pared by 5 bases and J by 3 bases, with 12 bases between. The CDR3 is CASSPGGRTDTQYF. The CDR3 coding sequence is TGTGCCAGCAGCCCTGGAGGCAGAACAGATACGCAGTATTTT.

The chain carries TRBV11-2 and TRBJ2-1; 13 bases match TRBD2. CDR3 length: 19 residues. Germline V lookup: CDR1 SGHAT, CDR2 FQNNGV. V lost 4 bases and J lost 7; bases outside the gene matches: 16. CDR3 in amino acids: CASSSPRGGGLAGENEQFF. The CDR3 nucleotides read TGTGCCAGCAGCTCCCCGCGAGGAGGAGGACTAGCGGGAGAGAATGAGCAGTTCTTC.

The V and J genes are TRBV11-3 and TRBJ2-7; D is uncertain. The CDR3 extends over 13 amino acids. Germline CDR1 reads SGHNT; CDR2 reads YENEEA. V was shortened by 0 bases and J by 4 bases, with 7 bases between the two germline ends. The CDR3 sequence: CASSLDFQYEQYF. The DNA of the CDR3 is TGTGCCAGCAGCTTAGACTTCCAGTACGAGCAGTACTTC.

This clone was counted between two and nine times. The chain carries TRBV7-9 and TRBJ1-5; 7 bases are shared with TRBD1. Germline values: CDR1 SEHNR, CDR2 FQNEAQ (reference sequence). The CDR3 is 16 residues long. V gave up 1 base and J gave up 3 bases; unmatched junction bases: 6. CDR3 coding DNA: TGTGCCAGCAGCTTAGAGGAGGGGGCGTACAATCAGCCCCAGCATTTT. Protein: CASSLEEGAYNQPQHF.

The genes are TRBV7-2 and TRBJ2-4, with D possibly TRBD1 on 5 matching bases. This CDR3 comprises 17 residues. Germline loops: CDR1 SGHTA, CDR2 FQGNSA. Trimming stripped 1 base from V and 6 bases from J, with 19 bases between. CDR3 DNA sequence: TGTGCCAGCAGCTTAGGAGTGGGTAGAGGAAGGGGAAACATTCAGTACTTC. This codes for CASSLGVGRGRGNIQYF.

The CDR3, as DNA: TGTGCCTGGAGCACGGTCCTTGGGACTGATAATTCACCCCTCCACTTT. Encoded protein: CAWSTVLGTDNSPLHF. The V call is TRBV30, the J call TRBJ1-6; D possibly corresponds to TRBD1 (5 bases). The germline CDR1 and CDR2 sequences are GTSNPN and SVGIG (reference sequence). This CDR3 has 16 amino acids. V was trimmed by 3 bases and J by 5 bases, leaving 17 bases between them.

The chain couples TRBV9 to TRBJ2-5, with 11 bases aligning to TRBD1. The DNA end favors TRBJ2-7, so the J call may be wrong. Germline CDR1 SGDLS, CDR2 YYNGEE. CDR3 length equals 15 residues. CDR3 sequence reads: CASSPSGTGGYEQYF. CDR3 sequence (DNA): TGTGCCAGCAGCCCTTCGGGGACAGGGGGTTACGAGCAGTACTTC.

This rearrangement joins TRBV28 to TRBJ1-1, with D tentatively TRBD1 (5 bases). The germline V and J ends were trimmed by 4 bases and 4 bases, with 16 bases remaining between them. The germline CDR1 and CDR2 sequences are MDHEN and SYDVKM. CDR3 length: 15 residues. CDR3 in DNA: TGTGCCAGCAGTTCACGACGGCTTAGGGGCACTGAAGCTTTCTTT. The encoded protein is CASSSRRLRGTEAFF.

This CDR3 is CASSLRGRYF. CDR3 nucleotide sequence: TGTGCCAGCAGCTTACGGGGTCGGTACTTC. The J gene is TRBJ2-4, the V gene TRBV7-9, with a tentative D call TRBD2 (5 bases). This CDR3 has 10 amino acids. CDR1 and CDR2 from the germline V gene are SEHNR and FQNEAQ (reference sequence). V was shortened by 2 bases and J by 15 bases, with 8 bases between the two germline ends.

This rearrangement joins TRBV27 to TRBJ2-5; possibly TRBD1 for D (5 bases). The CDR3 extends over 15 amino acids. The V and J ends lost 0 bases and 2 bases respectively, with 10 bases between them. Germline CDR1 reads MNHEY; CDR2 reads SMNVEV (reference sequence). In DNA, the CDR3 is TGTGCCAGCAGTTTATCAGAAGGGGTTCAAGAGACCCAGTACTTC. Amino acids: CASSLSEGVQETQYF.

V usage is TRBV5-4 and J usage is TRBJ2-6; D gene uncertain. Trimming removed 8 bases from V and 2 bases from J, with 17 bases in between. This CDR3 is 16 amino acids long. Germline V gene sequence: CDR1 SGHNT, CDR2 YYREEE (reference sequence). CDR3 in DNA: TGTGCCAGGTCGCACTATCAAGGCCCTGGGGCCAACGTCCTGACTTTC. Its translation is CARSHYQGPGANVLTF.